This T cell receptor beta chain comes out of a study of shared clonotypes between healthy human individuals. Turning to the study itself: Three CD4 naive, three CD4 memory, two CD8 naive and one CD8 memory plate were used per donor.

The germline CDR1 and CDR2 sequences are SGDLS and YYNGEE. Trimming removed 1 base at V and 9 bases at J, with 11 bases between. The CDR3 is made up of 13 amino acids. Libraries were prepared by immunoSEQ multiplex PCR; TCRdb keeps only in-frame clonotypes and omits some of them. The sample consists of roughly 2,300,000 clones, about 90% of them appearing once. General study results and limits: Clonotype sharing across four donors was observed for 4% to 6.5% of naive CD4 clonotypes.

A note on this clone: Its specificity is not known.

Specimen: naive CD4+ T cells from PBMCs. Subset: CD45RA+ positively selected. The receptor comes from a man between 18 and 29 years old in good health. Some clones in this sample may be carry-over from other donors' samples. The J gene is TRBJ2-1, the V gene TRBV9, with D unclear. DNA for the CDR3: TGTGCCAGCAGCGTAAGGCCCCATCCTGAGCAGTTCTTC. Amino acid sequence: CASSVRPHPEQFF.